The source of this TCR beta chain is a study of T cells in localized non-small cell lung cancer (dated by TCRdb to 2018 to 2020). About the investigation overall: The study analyzed T cell repertoires of 236 early-stage NSCLC patients, comparing tumors and uninvolved tumor-adjacent lungs. The cohort consisted of approximately 240 treatment-naive NSCLC patients whose localized lung tumors had been resected. NSCLC patients had a mean age of around 70 years, and fewer than 150 were male and over 85 female.

From the cysteine up to the phenylalanine, the CDR3 has a length of 14 residues. CDR3 DNA is the only sequence kept; it has 42 bases, read in frame from the first base. The germline V gene (reference sequence) specifies GTSNPN as CDR1 and SVGIG as CDR2. Relative to germline, V is 3 bases shorter and J is 2 bases shorter, with 11 bases between their ends. Here is what the overall study found, with its caveats: Because the study design was exploratory, TCR variables were selected using unadjusted p-values without false-discovery rate correction. Because multi-region tumor sequencing was not performed, intratumor heterogeneity could not be ruled out. Longer overall survival was associated with higher blood T cell density, whereas shorter survival was associated with higher adjacent-lung clonality. Of the top 100 tumor clones, a median of roughly 56 were detected in paired uninvolved adjacent lung; 28 were also among that lung's top 100. Uninvolved tumor-adjacent lung showed the highest T cell clonality, higher than tumor, which suggests more focused antigenic responses in the adjacent lung.

The immunoSEQ Assay was used to sequence TCR beta CDR3 regions from DNA. Processing in the source paper ran as follows. To compute T cell density, TCR beta template counts were normalized to usable DNA, which was estimated by amplifying housekeeping genes. Richness was estimated with the preseqR package, extrapolating to 400,000 templates for PBMC samples and 120,000 templates for tissue samples. Clonality was calculated as one minus Pielou's evenness. Tissue-enriched TCRs were identified through differential abundance testing performed on productive amino-acid clonotypes, with a minimum total count of 5 and an alpha of 0.1. The Jaccard Index and the Morisita Overlap Index were used to measure repertoire overlap between compartments. GLIPH grouped TCR beta CDR3s together with public tetramer-defined viral CDR3s, and a viral motif had to include at least three viral sequences and show V-gene enrichment. TCRdb took over this immuneACCESS table, retaining in-frame rearrangements with V and J assigned. Such tables are incomplete; in checked studies, under half of the missing clones stem from an unresolved V gene, and the remainder is unexplained. V, J and clone size were drawn from that table, and D and trimming were deduced from the DNA. The sample records about 82,000 clones, 80% of which are singletons. The top ten clonotypes cover 19% of the sample.

At diagnosis, tumor, uninvolved tumor-adjacent lung and peripheral blood were collected and then preserved as a mix of FFPE and fresh-frozen material. For TCR repertoire profiling, blood samples were analyzed in the form of peripheral blood mononuclear cells. This clone was counted many times. Its cognate antigen has yet to be identified. Per-base quality was not reported, and no clone a single base away is much larger than it. The clonotype was recovered from a man aged 35 to 69 with stage II squamous cell lung carcinoma. The chain links TRBV30 with TRBJ1-3; TRBD1 is possibly the D segment (6 matching bases). This specimen consisted of PBMCs, obtained before any cancer treatment. The nucleotides are TGTGCCTGGAGAACAGGGACCACTGGAAACACCATATATTTT. This encodes CAWRTGTTGNTIYF.